This is a list of T cell receptor beta chains from one sample in a study of read filtering for tumor transcriptome and immune sequencing. TCRdb itself ran the reads through MiXCR, one entry per CDR3 protein. Of 35,000 to 55,000 distinct CDR3 sequences listed, less than 15% are singletons. The material sequenced was a population of CD138-negative cells sorted from bone marrow. Source of these receptors: a donor aged 40 or over with multiple myeloma. The CDR3 runs from the conserved cysteine through the conserved F or W. Each record gives: D gene, clone size, J gene, V gene, CDR3 DNA, CDR3 protein. D genes are given only for firm matches. Where a row states a size, it is once, few, many or the class of an expanded clone; other rows omit it.

D: .; size: many; J: TRBJ2-7; V: TRBV27; DNA: TGTGCCAGCAGTTCGGTAAATGACGGTGTTGCGTACTTC; CDR3: CASSSVNDGVAYF
D: .; size: many; J: TRBJ2-5; V: TRBV7-8; DNA: TGTGCCAGCAGCTTAACTCCACAGCAAGAGACCCAGTACTTC; CDR3: CASSLTPQQETQYF
D: TRBD1; size: many; J: TRBJ1-5; V: TRBV6-2/TRBV6-3; DNA: TGTGCCAGCACAAGGCGGGGACAGGGGTCTATTCAGCCCCAGCATTTT; CDR3: CASTRRGQGSIQPQHF
D: TRBD1; size: many; J: TRBJ2-7; V: TRBV11-3; DNA: TGTGCCAGCAGCCCCCTCGACAGGGATGTCTACGAGCAGTACTTC; CDR3: CASSPLDRDVYEQYF
D: TRBD2; size: many; J: TRBJ2-1; V: TRBV4-2; DNA: TGCGCCAGCAGCCAAGGCCGCGGGCTAGCGGGAGGAAATGAGCAGTTCTTC; CDR3: CASSQGRGLAGGNEQFF
D: .; size: .; J: TRBJ2-1; V: TRBV29-1; DNA: TGCAGCGTCGGGCCTAGAGGGGGTAACGAGCAGTTCTTC; CDR3: CSVGPRGGNEQFF
D: .; size: many; J: TRBJ2-4; V: TRBV5-6; DNA: TGTGCCAGCAGCTTTATGCAGGGGTCGGTCAAAAACATTCAGTACTTC; CDR3: CASSFMQGSVKNIQYF
D: TRBD1; size: many; J: TRBJ2-7; V: TRBV6-5; DNA: TGTGCCAGCAGCCCCCTGGGACAGAAGCAGTACTTC; CDR3: CASSPLGQKQYF
D: .; size: many; J: TRBJ2-2; V: TRBV7-2; DNA: TGTGCCAGCAGCTTAGAACAGGTCTTGAACACCGGGGAGCTGTTTTTT; CDR3: CASSLEQVLNTGELFF
D: .; size: many; J: TRBJ2-3; V: TRBV30; DNA: TGTGCCTGGAGCAGACGTACAGATACGCAGTATTTT; CDR3: CAWSRRTDTQYF
D: TRBD1; size: many; J: TRBJ2-2; V: TRBV7-9; DNA: TGTGCCCACCACCGGGACAGCTCGAACACCGGGGAGCTGTTTTTT; CDR3: CAHHRDSSNTGELFF
D: .; size: medium-sized; J: TRBJ2-1; V: TRBV11-1; DNA: TGTGCCAGCAGCTTTACAGCGGGCCTCTACAATGAGCAGTTCTTC; CDR3: CASSFTAGLYNEQFF
D: TRBD2; size: few; J: TRBJ2-3; V: TRBV4-3; DNA: TGCGCCAGCAGCCAGGGAACTAGCGGGGGCACAGATACGCAGTATTTT; CDR3: CASSQGTSGGTDTQYF
D: TRBD2; size: many; J: TRBJ2-3; V: TRBV20-1; DNA: TGCAGTGCTAGTGGAAGCCCTAGCGGAGACACAGATACGCAGTATTTT; CDR3: CSASGSPSGDTDTQYF
D: .; size: many; J: TRBJ1-1; V: TRBV29-1; DNA: TGCAGCGTTGGCAGGGGGAACACTGAAGCTTTCTTT; CDR3: CSVGRGNTEAFF
D: TRBD1; size: .; J: TRBJ1-5; V: TRBV28; DNA: TGTGCCAGCAGTTTTCCGGACAGGGGGGATCAGCCCCAGCATTTT; CDR3: CASSFPDRGDQPQHF